These 12 T cell receptor beta chains came from one sample sequenced in a study of OX40 agonist ivuxolimab in advanced cancers. Sequencing was performed with immunoSEQ multiplex PCR; in TCRdb, only in-frame clones are kept and a portion is missing. Of about 69,000 clones listed, 85% to 90% are singletons. The material was CD4+ or CD8+ T cells sorted from blood, obtained in a trial of the OX40 agonist ivuxolimab. All receptors derive from an adult with an advanced solid tumor such as melanoma, head and neck, liver or kidney cancer.

Here the CDR3 DNA reads TGCGCCAGCAGCTTGGCCCTGGCTGAGCAGTTCTTC. This gives the protein CASSLALAEQFF. This rearrangement joins TRBV5-1 to TRBJ2-1, with no clear D. The CDR3 totals 12 residues. Per germline, CDR1 SGHRS and CDR2 YFSETQ. V lost 0 bases and J lost 9, with 7 bases in between.

This clone was detected only once. The CDR3 loop is CASSDWGSTEAFF. CDR3 nucleotide sequence: TGTGCCAGCAGTGATTGGGGGAGCACTGAAGCTTTCTTT. The genes are TRBV2 and TRBJ1-1; D is possibly TRBD1 (5 bases). Per the germline V gene, CDR1 is SNHLY and CDR2 is FYNNEI. The CDR3 spans 13 residues. V lost 3 bases to trimming and J lost 4 bases, with 9 bases between them.

This sequence joins TRBV9 and TRBJ1-1; possible D gene TRBD1, 6 bases. There are 16 residues in the CDR3. Trimming removed 1 base at V and 8 bases at J, with 21 bases between. Germline lookup yields CDR1 SGDLS and CDR2 YYNGEE. This CDR3 is CASSVSGGASFGEAFF. Here the CDR3 DNA reads TGTGCCAGCAGCGTATCGGGGGGCGCTTCCTTTGGGGAAGCTTTCTTT.

The chain uses TRBV4-1 and TRBJ2-7; D unclear. V was cut by 0 bases and J by 2 bases, with 11 bases left in between. This CDR3 is 15 amino acids long. The germline CDR1 and CDR2 sequences are MGHRA and YSYEKL. CDR3 sequence: CASSQDNRIAYEQYF. The CDR3 nucleotides read TGCGCCAGCAGCCAAGATAACAGAATAGCCTACGAGCAGTACTTC.

This clone was observed once. The chain recombines TRBV9 with TRBJ2-1; 10 positions agree with TRBD2. In germline, CDR1 is SGDLS, CDR2 YYNGEE. This CDR3 contains 16 residues. V dropped 3 bases and J dropped 1; count of bases not matched to a gene: 4. CDR3 sequence reads: CASSAYSGGSYNEQFF. Written as DNA, the CDR3 is TGTGCCAGCAGCGCGTATAGCGGGGGGTCCTACAATGAGCAGTTCTTC.

The CDR3 sequence: CASSYSIRGDQPQHF. CDR3 in DNA: TGTGCCAGCAGCTATAGCATACGGGGGGATCAGCCCCAGCATTTT. V gene TRBV7-9 combines with J gene TRBJ1-5, with D perhaps TRBD1 (5 bases). This CDR3 is 15 amino acids long. CDR1 is SEHNR, CDR2 FQNEAQ, per germline (reference sequence). Trimming removed 4 bases from V and 5 bases from J, with 15 bases in between.

The chain employs TRBV14 and TRBJ2-7, with D uncertain. The V end was cut by 3 bases, the J end by 4 bases, with 16 bases between. The CDR3 length is 15 residues. CDR1 SGHDN and CDR2 FVKESK come from the germline V gene. The CDR3 sequence is CASSHEGYGNYEQYF. The CDR3 bases are TGTGCCAGCAGCCATGAAGGGTACGGTAATTACGAGCAGTACTTC.

This chain connects TRBV4-3 to TRBJ2-1; 12 bases align to TRBD2. Germline CDR1 and CDR2: LGHNA and YSLEER. The CDR3 loop spans 15 amino acids. The V gene end was trimmed by 1 base and the J gene end by 7 bases; junction bases not matched to a gene: 2. The DNA of the CDR3 is TGCGCCAGCAGCCAAGGACTAGCGGGGGTAAATGAGCAGTTCTTC. It specifies CASSQGLAGVNEQFF.

The V call is TRBV5-1, the J call TRBJ2-3; a weak D match, TRBD2 (5 bases). V lost 3 bases to trimming and J lost 2 bases, with 13 bases between them. The CDR3 contains 15 residues. From germline, CDR1 is SGHRS and CDR2 YFSETQ. Written as DNA, the CDR3 is TGCGCCAGCAGCTCCCGGGAACTGGCCACAGATACGCAGTATTTT. It encodes CASSSRELATDTQYF.

The CDR3 DNA is TGTGCCAGCAGCGGGACGGATCAATTTTATAGCAATCAGCCCCAGCATTTT. This codes for CASSGTDQFYSNQPQHF. The chain combines TRBV2 with TRBJ1-5; perhaps TRBD1 as D (5 bases). Trimming left V 6 bases short and J 0 bases short, with 18 bases between. This CDR3 has 17 residues. The germline V gene encodes CDR1 SNHLY and CDR2 FYNNEI.

The genes are TRBV7-9 and TRBJ1-1, with D uncertain. V was shortened by 2 bases and J by 0 bases, with 13 bases between the two germline ends. The CDR3 is 16 residues long. The germline CDR1 and CDR2 sequences are SEHNR and FQNEAQ (reference sequence). The DNA for the CDR3 is TGTGCCAGCAGCTTACGTGTGGGGAGAATGAACACTGAAGCTTTCTTT. Protein: CASSLRVGRMNTEAFF. The variable domain in full, completed from reference TRBV7-9 and TRBJ1-1, reads DTGVSQNPRHKITKRGQNVTFRCDPISEHNRLYWYRQTLGQGPEFLTYFQNEAQLEKSRLLSDRFSAERPKGSFSTLEIQRTEQGDSAMYLCASSLRVGRMNTEAFFGQGTRLTVV.

As concerns this clone: One junction end disagrees with the germline gene, perhaps due to a read error. The chain recombines TRBV28 with TRBJ1-2, with no clear D. Germline CDR1 and CDR2: MDHEN and SYDVKM. The CDR3 consists of 17 residues. This CDR3 is CASSLSPGNSFNYGYTF. The CDR3 DNA is TGTGCCAGCAGCTTATCCCCCGGGAACAGCTTTAACTATGGCTACACCTTC.